Following are 22 T cell receptor beta chains from one sample sequenced in a study of T cell repertoires in cytomegalovirus infection. TCRdb recomputed calls from the reads with MiXCR, one row per CDR3 protein. The data show about 770,000 distinct CDR3 sequences, roughly 29% seen once. No antigen has been identified for these receptors. This material consisted of cultured CD8+ T cells from PBMCs, taken from culture after CMV antigen stimulation. The receptors stem from a human donor in good health (CMV status not recorded). Some clones in this sample may be carry-over from other donors' samples.

The chain couples TRBV20-1 to TRBJ2-1; D is unresolved. The CDR3 is 14 amino acids. Trimming shortened V by 0 bases and J by 3 bases, and 9 bases separated the two germline ends. Germline loops: CDR1 DFQATT, CDR2 SNEGSKA (reference sequence). CDR3 in DNA: TGCAGTGCTAGAGATACCCGATTCTACAATGAGCAGTTCTTC. This codes for CSARDTRFYNEQFF.

This clonotype came up a few times. V usage is TRBV6-5 and J usage is TRBJ2-7; no clear D. V shed 0 bases and J shed 3 bases, with 15 bases lying between them. Germline V lookup: CDR1 MNHEY, CDR2 SVGAGI. The CDR3 sequence is 16 residues long. The CDR3 DNA is TGTGCCAGCAGTTACTCTGGTGCCCATACCCGCTACGAGCAGTACTTC. The encoded protein is CASSYSGAHTRYEQYF.

This chain joins TRBV15 and TRBJ1-4; D ambiguous. V was cut by 0 bases and J by 7 bases, with 3 bases left in between. Germline CDR1 LNHNV, CDR2 YYDKDF (reference sequence). The CDR3 covers 12 residues. The CDR3 region has the DNA TGTGCCACCAGCAGAGAAGGTGAAAAACTGTTTTTT. This codes for CATSREGEKLFF.

This sequence joins TRBV14 and TRBJ1-2; D is possibly TRBD1 (5 bases). The CDR3 runs to 15 residues. Germline CDR1 is SGHDN and CDR2 is FVKESK. V lost 4 bases and J lost 5, with 17 bases in between. CDR3 protein: CASSRSRERGYGYTF. The CDR3 coding sequence is TGTGCCAGCAGCCGTTCAAGAGAAAGGGGATATGGCTACACCTTC.

This clonotype turned up a few times. The genes are TRBV28 and TRBJ2-5; TRBD1 might be the D (7 bases). The V end was cut by 1 base, the J end by 5 bases, with 14 bases between. CDR1 is MDHEN and CDR2 is SYDVKM in the germline V gene. The length of the CDR3 is 15 residues. The CDR3 sequence: CASSLSRTGGETQYF. The CDR3 nucleotides read TGTGCCAGCAGTTTATCCCGGACAGGAGGGGAGACCCAGTACTTC.

Only a few counts were recorded for this clonotype. The chain is built from TRBV5-5 and TRBJ1-4; a weak D match, TRBD1 (5 bases). The V and J ends lost 5 bases and 6 bases respectively, with 17 bases between them. CDR3 length: 15 amino acids. Per the germline V gene, CDR1 is SGHKS and CDR2 is YYEKEE (reference sequence). The CDR3 spells CASRDRDLEDEKLFF. The CDR3 coding sequence is TGTGCCAGCAGGGATAGGGACCTAGAGGATGAAAAACTGTTTTTT.

This clonotype has a single count. The CDR3, as DNA: TGTGCCAGCAGTCAGGGGGATGGCAATCAGCCCCAGCATTTT. This translates into CASSQGDGNQPQHF. This chain uses TRBV27 with TRBJ1-5, with 7 bases matching TRBD1. Germline assignment: CDR1 MNHEY and CDR2 SMNVEV (reference sequence). The J segment lost 2 bases and the V segment lost 5 bases, leaving 3 bases of the junction unmatched. The CDR3 is 14 amino acids.

There are a few counts of this clonotype. V gene TRBV7-8 combines with J gene TRBJ2-7; D could derive from TRBD1 or TRBD2 (5 bases each). The CDR3 covers 17 residues. V was pared by 7 bases and J by 7 bases, with 29 bases between. Germline lookup yields CDR1 SGHVS and CDR2 FQNEAQ. The CDR3 spells CASIPPPSVGTPGEQYF. The DNA of the CDR3 is TGTGCCAGCATACCCCCCCCCTCCGTGGGGACCCCTGGGGAGCAGTACTTC.

This chain joins TRBV27 and TRBJ2-7; maybe TRBD1 (6 bases). Deletions cut 4 bases from V and 3 bases from J, with 16 bases between. CDR1 MNHEY and CDR2 SMNVEV come from the germline V gene (reference sequence). The CDR3 has 15 amino acids. The CDR3 DNA follows: TGTGCCAGCAGTTGGGGACAAGGCCCCTTCTACGAGCAGTACTTC. Its translation: CASSWGQGPFYEQYF.

As DNA, the CDR3 is TGTGCCAGCAGCCCGACCAGGGACTCTTCAAACACCGGGGAGCTGTTTTTT. This encodes CASSPTRDSSNTGELFF. V and J are TRBV7-9 and TRBJ2-2, with TRBD2 as a possible D gene (6 bases). There are 17 residues in the CDR3. The V and J ends lost 5 bases and 2 bases respectively, with 18 bases between them. CDR1 is SEHNR, CDR2 FQNEAQ, per germline (reference sequence).

The table lists this clonotype with a few counts. The chain combines TRBV6-1 with TRBJ2-5, with TRBD1 identical over 9 bases. The V gene's germline CDR1 is MNHNS and CDR2 SASEGT. V was clipped by 5 bases and J by 0 bases; unmatched bases: 10. This CDR3 contains 17 residues. The CDR3 reads CASSKLQGATYQETQYF. The CDR3 nucleotides read TGTGCCAGCAGTAAACTACAGGGGGCCACGTACCAAGAGACCCAGTACTTC.

The chain is built from TRBV20-1 and TRBJ2-3, with TRBD1 matching over 9 bases. Germline trimming cut 6 bases from V and 2 bases from J; bases unmatched to any gene: 9. The CDR3 loop spans 15 amino acids. Germline V lookup: CDR1 DFQATT, CDR2 SNEGSKA (reference sequence). The CDR3 spells CSAPRGDRVTDTQYF. The CDR3 nucleotides are TGCAGTGCGCCTCGAGGGGACAGGGTCACAGATACGCAGTATTTT.

The CDR3 protein is CASSEGLSYGYTF. As DNA, the CDR3 is TGTGCCAGCAGCGAGGGGCTTTCCTATGGCTACACCTTC. This chain joins TRBV11-1 and TRBJ1-2, with a weak D call TRBD1 (5 bases). CDR3 size: 13 residues. CDR1 is SGHAT and CDR2 is FQDESV in the germline V gene (reference sequence). V gave up 5 bases and J gave up 4 bases, with 11 bases separating them.

Here the CDR3 reads CASSSSGLSTEAFF. In DNA form, the CDR3 reads TGTGCCAGCAGTTCGTCAGGGTTATCCACTGAAGCTTTCTTT. The chain carries TRBV27 and TRBJ1-1, with D possibly matching TRBD1 (5 bases). The CDR3 spans 14 residues. Trimming removed 4 bases from V and 4 bases from J, with 13 bases in between. Germline CDR1 reads MNHEY; CDR2 reads SMNVEV (reference sequence).

The J gene is TRBJ2-1, the V gene TRBV5-6; the D gene could be TRBD1 or TRBD2 (5 bases each). This CDR3 is built from 12 residues. The V gene lost 4 bases and the J gene lost 11 bases, with 13 bases spanning the gap. Germline CDR1 is SGHDT and CDR2 is YYEEEE. CDR3 region: CASSTGTGQQFF. CDR3 nucleotides: TGTGCCAGCAGCACCGGGACCGGACAGCAGTTCTTC.

The sample holds a few counts of this clonotype. The V gene is TRBV7-6, the J gene TRBJ2-7, with D uncertain. V lost 5 bases and J 7 bases, leaving 15 bases between the germline ends. CDR1 and CDR2 from the germline V gene are SGHVS and FNYEAQ. This CDR3 has 13 residues. CDR3 sequence reads: CASSPSWLGEQYF. CDR3 coding DNA: TGTGCCAGCAGCCCCTCATGGTTGGGGGAGCAGTACTTC.

This clonotype was seen more than once but under ten times. This sequence joins TRBV27 and TRBJ2-7; TRBD1 matches at 8 bases. The CDR3 totals 18 residues. J lost 2 bases, V lost 5 bases, and 17 bases had no gene match. CDR1 is MNHEY, CDR2 SMNVEV, per germline (reference sequence). CDR3 DNA sequence: TGTGCCAGCAGTCTCCCTTCCGTTGTGCAGGGGGCAGCCTACGAGCAGTACGTC. Its protein is CASSLPSVVQGAAYEQYV.

The chain employs TRBV7-9 and TRBJ2-1; unclear D gene. Germline V gene sequence: CDR1 SEHNR, CDR2 FQNEAQ (reference sequence). The CDR3 runs to 14 residues. Trimming cost V 0 bases and J 3 bases, with 6 bases left between them. CDR3 nucleotide sequence: TGTGCCAGCAGCTTAGCGTTTAGCTACAATGAGCAGTTCTTC. Protein: CASSLAFSYNEQFF.

V and J are TRBV14 and TRBJ2-3; perhaps TRBD1 as D (5 bases). Per the germline V gene, CDR1 is SGHDN and CDR2 is FVKESK. This CDR3 region has 15 residues. Trimming stripped 4 bases from V and 0 bases from J, with 11 bases between. The CDR3 spells CASSPGITSTDTQYF. CDR3 bases: TGTGCCAGCAGCCCAGGGATTACTAGCACAGATACGCAGTATTTT.

This clonotype was recorded a few times. The chain is built from TRBV7-2 and TRBJ1-4; tentatively, D is TRBD1 (6 bases). The germline V gene encodes CDR1 SGHTA and CDR2 FQGNSA. The V end was cut by 5 bases, the J end by 3 bases, with 16 bases between. This CDR3 is built from 16 residues. CDR3 amino acids: CASSTTKGDPNEKLFF. In DNA form, the CDR3 reads TGTGCCAGCAGCACGACCAAGGGGGACCCTAATGAAAAACTGTTTTTT.

J is TRBJ1-1 and V is TRBV6-5; maybe TRBD1 (6 bases). Trimming pared 2 bases from V and 8 bases from J, leaving 12 bases between. Germline V lookup: CDR1 MNHEY, CDR2 SVGAGI. CDR3 length: 13 residues. CDR3 nucleotide sequence: TGTGCCAGCAGTTACGCGGAGGGACAAGAAGCTTTCTTT. The encoded protein is CASSYAEGQEAFF.

The chain employs TRBV7-8 and TRBJ2-3, with 9 bases matching TRBD1. Germline-derived CDR1 and CDR2 are SGHVS and FQNEAQ. The V and J ends lost 5 bases and 3 bases, in that order; junction bases with no gene match: 6. CDR3 length equals 15 residues. The CDR3 sequence: CASSPRTGATDTQYF. CDR3 DNA sequence: TGTGCCAGCAGCCCCCGGACAGGGGCAACAGATACGCAGTATTTT.